Each of the 32 T cell receptor beta chains below was sequenced from the same sample in a study of cytomegalovirus exposure and HLA in healthy donors. Vbeta (60) and Jbeta (13) primers were used in the PCR. The assay was immunoSEQ multiplex PCR, and TCRdb's table has in-frame clones only and misses some. There are about 84,000 clones in the sample; 63% occur only once, and roughly 15% lies in the top ten. Sequencing was carried out using PBMCs. These TCRs come from a woman in her thirties or forties in good health and CMV-seropositive.

V is TRBV29-1 and J is TRBJ2-3, with 10 positions matching TRBD1. The germline V gene encodes CDR1 SQVTM and CDR2 ANQGSEA. CDR3 length: 14 amino acids. Unmatched junction bases numbered 2, after V lost 4 bases and J lost 1 base. The CDR3 is CSVGGQGGTDTQYF. In DNA, the CDR3 is TGCAGCGTTGGCGGACAGGGGGGCACAGATACGCAGTATTTT.

This clone was seen a handful of times. V usage is TRBV5-1 and J usage is TRBJ2-1; 13 bases match TRBD2. This CDR3 is built from 14 residues. V was pared by 7 bases and J by 5 bases, with 3 bases of the junction left unmatched. The germline V gene encodes CDR1 SGHRS and CDR2 YFSETQ. CDR3 sequence (DNA): TGCGCCAGCGGGGGGACTAGCGGGAACAATGAGCAGTTCTTC. Translating gives CASGGTSGNNEQFF.

V gene TRBV6-5 combines with J gene TRBJ1-1; D remains unclear. The CDR3 sequence is 13 residues long. From germline, CDR1 is MNHEY and CDR2 SVGAGI. The V end was cut by 6 bases, the J end by 0 bases, with 8 bases between. CDR3 sequence: CASRGLLNTEAFF. For the CDR3, the DNA is TGTGCCAGCAGAGGACTGCTGAACACTGAAGCTTTCTTT.

J is TRBJ2-5 and V is TRBV29-1; the D is unclear. Trimming shortened V by 6 bases and J by 2 bases, and 16 bases separated the two germline ends. Germline V lookup: CDR1 SQVTM, CDR2 ANQGSEA. This CDR3 region has 14 residues. Here the CDR3 reads CSVRLPTPQETQYF. CDR3 in DNA: TGCAGCGTACGACTCCCAACCCCTCAAGAGACCCAGTACTTC. The variable domain in full, completed from reference TRBV29-1 and TRBJ2-5, reads SAVISQKPSRDICQRGTSLTIQCQVDSQVTMMFWYRQQPGQSLTLIATANQGSEATYESGFVIDKFPISRPNLTFSTLTVSNMSPEDSSIYLCSVRLPTPQETQYFGPGTRLLVL.

This clone has more than one count but fewer than ten. The rearrangement uses TRBV7-2 and TRBJ2-7; 7 positions agree with TRBD1. This CDR3 has 14 residues. Germline V gene sequence: CDR1 SGHTA, CDR2 FQGNSA. With 4 bases clipped from V and 6 bases from J, the junction kept 9 bases outside the gene matches. CDR3 in amino acids: CASSSSQGLGEQYF. The CDR3 bases are TGTGCCAGCAGCTCCTCACAGGGGTTGGGCGAGCAGTACTTC. Drawing the rest from reference TRBV7-2 and TRBJ2-7, the complete variable domain is GAGVSQSPSNKVTEKGKDVELRCDPISGHTALYWYRQSLGQGLEFLIYFQGNSAPDKSGLPSDRFSAERTGGSVSTLTIQRTQQEDSAVYLCASSSSQGLGEQYFGPGTRLTVT.

The V and J genes are TRBV2 and TRBJ1-3; D ambiguous. Trimming pared 7 bases from V and 0 bases from J, leaving 22 bases between. The CDR3 has 18 amino acids. Per the germline V gene, CDR1 is SNHLY and CDR2 is FYNNEI. CDR3 protein: CASTYSRDLWASGNTIYF. DNA of the CDR3: TGTGCCAGCACCTACTCACGGGATTTATGGGCCTCTGGAAACACCATATATTTT.

The chain is built from TRBV30 and TRBJ1-2, with a weak D call TRBD1 (6 bases). Trimming removed 1 base from V and 8 bases from J, with 11 bases in between. Germline V gives CDR1 GTSNPN, CDR2 SVGIG (reference sequence). This CDR3 is 12 amino acids long. The CDR3 nucleotides read TGTGCCTGGAGTGGAGGGGGAAACGGCTACACCTTC. Translation gives CAWSGGGNGYTF.

This chain joins TRBV7-9 and TRBJ2-7; perhaps TRBD1 as D (5 bases). The CDR3 length is 14 residues. Trimming cost V 2 bases and J 2 bases, with 10 bases left between them. Germline V lookup: CDR1 SEHNR, CDR2 FQNEAQ (reference sequence). The CDR3 bases are TGTGCCAGCAGCTTACCCAGGGAAGCCTACGAGCAGTACTTC. This encodes CASSLPREAYEQYF.

This chain connects TRBV18 to TRBJ2-7; perhaps TRBD2 as D (6 bases). Trimming stripped 2 bases from V and 5 bases from J, with 16 bases between. Germline CDR1 reads KGHSH; CDR2 reads LQKENI. CDR3 length: 15 amino acids. CDR3 bases: TGTGCCAGCTCACCAATAGGACTCGGGGGAGACGAGCAGTACTTC. It codes for CASSPIGLGGDEQYF.

The chain uses TRBV10-3 and TRBJ1-2; 10 bases agree with TRBD1. V lost 3 bases, J lost 8 bases, and 12 bases stayed unmatched. Looked up from germline, CDR1 is ENHRY and CDR2 is SYGVKD. CDR3 length: 16 amino acids. DNA of the CDR3: TGTGCCATCAGTGACCCCGGGGGAGGGACAGGGGACGGCTACACCTTC. Translation gives CAISDPGGGTGDGYTF.

V usage is TRBV5-1 and J usage is TRBJ2-5; the match to TRBD2 covers 8 bases. J gave up 6 bases and V 1 base, and 2 bases lay outside the gene matches. The CDR3 spans 13 residues. CDR1 is SGHRS and CDR2 is YFSETQ in the germline V gene. CDR3 sequence: CASSLLAGKTQYF. CDR3 coding DNA: TGCGCCAGCAGCTTGTTAGCGGGAAAGACCCAGTACTTC.

This chain uses TRBV7-2 with TRBJ2-7; 9 bases are shared with TRBD2. The trim removed 3 bases at V and 4 bases at J, leaving 7 bases unmatched. Germline V lookup: CDR1 SGHTA, CDR2 FQGNSA. The CDR3 contains 15 residues. The CDR3 region is CASSFDSSGIYEQYF. The CDR3 region has the DNA TGTGCCAGCAGCTTTGACTCTAGCGGGATATACGAGCAGTACTTC.

This clone was counted a few times. The J gene is TRBJ2-3, the V gene TRBV28, with no clear D. The CDR3 totals 14 residues. Germline-derived CDR1 and CDR2 are MDHEN and SYDVKM. Trimming removed 2 bases from V and 0 bases from J, with 6 bases in between. The chain's CDR3 is CASSLVGSTDTQYF. The CDR3 region has the DNA TGTGCCAGCAGTTTAGTGGGCAGCACAGATACGCAGTATTTT.

The chain couples TRBV9 to TRBJ2-5; 14 bases are shared with TRBD2. This CDR3 has 15 amino acids. The V and J ends lost 4 bases and 5 bases, in that order; junction bases with no gene match: 4. Looked up from germline, CDR1 is SGDLS and CDR2 is YYNGEE. CDR3 nucleotide sequence: TGTGCCAGCAGCCCCGGACTAGCGGGAGGTGAGACCCAGTACTTC. Translated, it gives CASSPGLAGGETQYF.

The chain joins TRBV28 to TRBJ1-5, with a weak D call TRBD1 (5 bases). Trimming left V 4 bases short and J 4 bases short, with 14 bases between. The CDR3 length is 15 residues. Looked up from germline, CDR1 is MDHEN and CDR2 is SYDVKM. The CDR3 loop reads CASSSGGGTNQPQHF. CDR3 nucleotide sequence: TGTGCCAGCAGTTCCGGGGGAGGAACGAATCAGCCCCAGCATTTT. The full variable domain, completed using reference TRBV28 and TRBJ1-5, is DVKVTQSSRYLVKRTGEKVFLECVQDMDHENMFWYRQDPGLGLRLIYFSYDVKMKEKGDIPEGYSVSREKKERFSLILESASTNQTSMYLCASSSGGGTNQPQHFGDGTRLSIL.

The chain uses TRBV5-6 and TRBJ2-2; 9 nucleotides agree with TRBD2. The CDR3 extends over 15 amino acids. Germline assignment: CDR1 SGHDT and CDR2 YYEEEE. The J segment lost 9 bases and the V segment lost 0 bases, leaving 6 bases of the junction unmatched. The chain's CDR3 is CASSLEPSGARELFF. CDR3 bases: TGTGCCAGCAGCTTGGAGCCTAGCGGGGCCCGGGAGCTGTTTTTT.

The chain carries TRBV5-6 and TRBJ2-3, with 14 positions matching TRBD2. Germline V gene data show CDR1 as SGHDT and CDR2 as YYEEEE. V dropped 7 bases and J dropped 4; count of bases not matched to a gene: 2. The CDR3 contains 14 residues. CDR3 DNA sequence: TGTGCCAGCGAGGGACTAGCGGGGGCAGATACGCAGTATTTT. The encoded protein is CASEGLAGADTQYF.

The chain employs TRBV28 and TRBJ1-5; D gene ambiguous. This CDR3 has 15 residues. The germline V gene encodes CDR1 MDHEN and CDR2 SYDVKM. Trimming removed 3 bases from V and 3 bases from J, with 12 bases in between. CDR3 in DNA: TGTGCCAGCAGTTTGCCCAATGGGCCCAATCAGCCCCAGCATTTT. Translating gives CASSLPNGPNQPQHF.

This clone was counted between two and nine times. The V call is TRBV6-5, the J call TRBJ2-3; tentative D call: TRBD2 (5 bases). The germline V gene encodes CDR1 MNHEY and CDR2 SVGAGI. The CDR3 is 13 residues long. The V end was cut by 8 bases, the J end by 1 base, with 10 bases between. CDR3 DNA sequence: TGTGCCAGCCGGGGTAGCGGCACAGATACGCAGTATTTT. Translated: CASRGSGTDTQYF.

The gene calls are TRBV28 and TRBJ1-5, with no clear D. Germline V CDR1 and CDR2: MDHEN, SYDVKM. The length of the CDR3 is 12 residues. V lost 4 bases to trimming and J lost 4 bases, with 5 bases between them. CDR3 DNA sequence: TGTGCCAGCAGTTACGAGAATCAGCCCCAGCATTTT. Translated, it gives CASSYENQPQHF.

The chain carries TRBV4-1 and TRBJ1-5; no clear D. CDR3 length: 14 residues. Germline CDR1 is MGHRA and CDR2 is YSYEKL. Trimming stripped 4 bases from V and 7 bases from J, with 14 bases between. The CDR3: CASSPTPAGQPQHF. The CDR3 nucleotides are TGCGCCAGCAGCCCCACCCCGGCCGGGCAGCCCCAGCATTTT.

The rearrangement links TRBV5-7 to TRBJ2-7; D call uncertain. TRBV5-7 counts as an open reading frame of uncertain function. Trimming left V 0 bases short and J 0 bases short, with 4 bases between. This CDR3 comprises 13 residues. Here the CDR3 reads CASSLGISYEQYF. The DNA of the CDR3 is TGTGCCAGCAGCTTGGGTATCTCCTACGAGCAGTACTTC.

The chain carries TRBV6-5 and TRBJ2-2; D possibly corresponds to TRBD1 (5 bases). V dropped 7 bases and J dropped 6 bases, with 18 bases sitting between them. CDR1 is MNHEY and CDR2 is SVGAGI in the germline V gene. The CDR3 extends over 15 amino acids. The CDR3 sequence is CASIPRPGLSGELFF. For the CDR3, the DNA is TGTGCCAGCATTCCCCGTCCAGGGCTGTCCGGGGAGCTGTTTTTT.

There are a few counts of this clone. An end of the junction differs from the germline gene, which may be a read error. This chain links TRBV10-3 with TRBJ2-5, with 9 bases that match TRBD2. Matching the DNA end better, TRBJ2-7 makes the J call doubtful. In germline, CDR1 is ENHRY, CDR2 SYGVKD. CDR3 length equals 14 residues. The CDR3, as DNA: TGTGCCATCAATGAGGCGGGAGGGCCCGACGAGCAGTACTTC. This translates into CAINEAGGPDEQYF.

The chain combines TRBV5-6 with TRBJ2-1; the match to TRBD2 covers 10 bases. J lost 8 bases, V lost 0 bases, and 8 bases had no gene match. The CDR3 sequence is 16 residues long. Germline CDR1 and CDR2: SGHDT and YYEEEE. CDR3 sequence (DNA): TGTGCCAGCAGCTTGGCCGCACTAGCGGGATCCGATGAGCAGTTCTTC. Its translation: CASSLAALAGSDEQFF.

This chain connects TRBV5-1 to TRBJ1-1; D may be TRBD1 (5 bases). V lost 0 bases to trimming and J lost 1 base, with 16 bases between them. The CDR3 contains 17 residues. Looked up from germline, CDR1 is SGHRS and CDR2 is YFSETQ. The CDR3, as DNA: TGCGCCAGCAGCTTGGGGCCCCGGGGCGGGACGAACACTGAAGCTTTCTTT. It translates to CASSLGPRGGTNTEAFF.

This clone was seen a few times. The V call is TRBV6-1, the J call TRBJ2-3; 12 positions match TRBD2. CDR3 length: 16 residues. The germline V gene encodes CDR1 MNHNS and CDR2 SASEGT. The V gene end was trimmed by 3 bases and the J gene end by 0 bases; junction bases not matched to a gene: 1. This CDR3 is CASSDGTSGSTDTQYF. In DNA form, the CDR3 reads TGTGCCAGCAGTGACGGGACTAGCGGGAGCACAGATACGCAGTATTTT.

V usage is TRBV27 and J usage is TRBJ2-1; 7 bases agree with TRBD2. Per the germline V gene, CDR1 is MNHEY and CDR2 is SMNVEV (reference sequence). The CDR3 consists of 15 residues. V lost 3 bases to trimming and J lost 3 bases; unmatched junction nucleotides: 5. The CDR3 sequence is CASSLGREYYNEQFF. The CDR3 nucleotides read TGTGCCAGCAGTTTGGGGCGGGAGTACTACAATGAGCAGTTCTTC.

The chain combines TRBV10-3 with TRBJ2-1; unclear D gene. The CDR3 sequence is 12 residues long. Germline V gives CDR1 ENHRY, CDR2 SYGVKD. V dropped 4 bases and J dropped 8 bases, with 9 bases sitting between them. Written as DNA, the CDR3 is TGTGCCATCAGTGTGCAGGCCGATGAGCAGTTCTTC. Protein product: CAISVQADEQFF.

V and J are TRBV2 and TRBJ2-3; the D is unclear. CDR3 length: 14 residues. The V gene lost 1 base and the J gene lost 5 bases, with 10 bases spanning the gap. Germline values: CDR1 SNHLY, CDR2 FYNNEI. CDR3 coding DNA: TGTGCCAGCAGTGAAGGTCGAAGCCTAGATACGCAGTATTTT. The encoded protein is CASSEGRSLDTQYF.

This chain uses TRBV6-6 with TRBJ1-2, with D uncertain. V was cut by 5 bases and J by 8 bases, with 18 bases left in between. CDR1 and CDR2 (germline): MNHNY, SVGAGI (reference sequence). The length of the CDR3 is 14 residues. The CDR3 sequence: CASSPSLEASGYTF. The CDR3, as DNA: TGTGCCAGCAGTCCTTCATTAGAGGCGAGCGGCTACACCTTC.

This clone came up a few times. This chain uses TRBV19 with TRBJ2-1; no definite D call. V was cut by 3 bases and J by 8 bases, with 17 bases left in between. The germline gives CDR1 LNHDA, CDR2 SQIVND (reference sequence). This CDR3 has 15 residues. In DNA, the CDR3 is TGTGCCAGTAGTATCCCCTCGGGTCTGAAAGATGAGCAGTTCTTC. Encoded protein: CASSIPSGLKDEQFF.